The entry below gives a single T cell receptor (beta chain) sequence along with its context. The sample belongs to a study of blood T cell repertoires in COVID-19. Overall study context: T cells, B-cell-depleted T cells, or PBMCs provided the cDNA or gDNA that served as material.

The authors' processing: Quantification of nucleated cells was approximated via reference gene primer amplification. Method: immunoSEQ multiplex PCR; TCRdb's copy keeps in-frame clones and lacks some. V and J calls and clone size follow that table, whereas D and trimming were derived from the DNA. Of 60,000 to 70,000 clones detected, 80% to 90% appear once; the ten largest clones hold 1.4%. Germline V CDR1 and CDR2: SGHVS, FQNEAQ. The CDR3 length is 16 residues. The V and J ends lost 5 bases and 6 bases, in that order; junction bases with no gene match: 7. Material: peripheral blood. The receptor's source is a woman aged 55-69 years with acute or convalescent COVID-19. The chain recombines TRBV7-8 with TRBJ2-6; 10 bases are a match to TRBD1. CDR3 loop: CASSRDRGSLANVLTF. The CDR3 DNA reads as TGTGCCAGCAGCAGGGACAGGGGTTCTTTGGCCAACGTCCTGACTTTC.